The clone carrying this T cell receptor (beta chain) was observed a few times. Its antigen remains unidentified. This CDR3 has 16 amino acids. cDNA libraries for TCR alpha and TCR beta, carrying sample barcodes and UMIs, came from 5'RACE with constant-segment primers. TCRdb called the 5' RACE reads again in MiXCR, with one record for every CDR3 protein. This sample has about 290,000 distinct CDR3 sequences, with less than 20% found just once. This sample is part of a study of T-cell memory formation after mild COVID-19. Study summary: The two donors had largely donor-specific TCR clusters.

Study results and caveats: Mainly CM and EM harbored the contracting CD4+ clones; mainly EMRA harbored the CD8+ ones.

The chain couples TRBV21-1 to TRBJ2-1; the D call in the table, TRBD1, was not verified against the DNA. TRBV21-1 is labeled a pseudogene. This receptor was taken from a man between 18 and 35 years old who had mild COVID-19 (a few samples of this study predate the infection). Cell type and time point are not known. Sequencing used PBMCs or a T cell subset sorted from them (not recorded which). The CDR3 nucleotides read TGTGCCAGCAGCAAAGAGGGGGGGACATCCTACAATGAGCAGTTCTTC. Protein sequence: CASSKEGGTSYNEQFF.